Below, 20 T cell receptor beta chains from the same sample are listed, as sequenced in a study of cytomegalovirus exposure and HLA in healthy donors. The PCR contained 60 Vbeta and 13 Jbeta primers. Profiling relied on immunoSEQ multiplex PCR, and the TCRdb table lists in-frame clones only, not all of them. The data hold more than 150,000 clones, with roughly 87% observed a single time. The sample taken for sequencing was PBMCs. These receptors were obtained from a girl under three years old in good health and CMV-seronegative.

The chain carries TRBV7-2 and TRBJ2-7; possibly TRBD2 for D (6 bases). Trimming cost V 5 bases and J 3 bases, with 17 bases left between them. CDR3 length equals 15 residues. Germline lookup yields CDR1 SGHTA and CDR2 FQGNSA. The CDR3 loop reads CASSLRLGIDYEQYF. CDR3 DNA: TGTGCCAGCAGCCTAAGACTAGGAATCGACTACGAGCAGTACTTC.

The chain couples TRBV7-9 to TRBJ2-6; no definite D call. With 5 bases removed from V and 2 bases from J, the gap between germline ends came to 16 bases. CDR1 and CDR2 (germline): SEHNR, FQNEAQ (reference sequence). The CDR3 covers 17 residues. In DNA, the CDR3 is TGTGCCAGCAGCCCCCCCAGGCTTGGCGCTGGGGCCAACGTCCTGACTTTC. Its translation is CASSPPRLGAGANVLTF.

Only one count was recorded for this clone. The chain carries TRBV7-9 and TRBJ2-7, with 9 bases matching TRBD2. Per the germline V gene, CDR1 is SEHNR and CDR2 is FQNEAQ (reference sequence). V shed 0 bases, J shed 0 bases, and the junction held 6 bases outside the gene matches. This CDR3 region has 17 residues. CDR3 loop: CASSLAALAGSSYEQYF. Written as DNA, the CDR3 is TGTGCCAGCAGCTTAGCGGCTCTAGCGGGAAGCTCCTACGAGCAGTACTTC.

The chain recombines TRBV4-1 with TRBJ2-3; 11 bases line up with TRBD2. The ends lost 4 bases at V and 3 bases at J; junction bases unmatched: 3. This CDR3 has 15 amino acids. Germline V lookup: CDR1 MGHRA, CDR2 YSYEKL. The CDR3 DNA is TGCGCCAGCAGCCTCTGGACTAGCGGGACAGATACGCAGTATTTT. This codes for CASSLWTSGTDTQYF.

This clone was counted between two and nine times. This chain uses TRBV4-2 with TRBJ2-2, with 7 bases lining up with TRBD2. Germline CDR1 reads LGHNA; CDR2 reads YNFKEQ. With 8 bases clipped from V and 6 bases from J, the junction kept 9 bases outside the gene matches. There are 14 residues in the CDR3. CDR3 nucleotides: TGTGCCAGCGGCGACGTCGCGGGAGCCGGGGAGCTGTTTTTT. This codes for CASGDVAGAGELFF.

The chain joins TRBV11-2 to TRBJ1-4; 7 bases line up with TRBD1. The CDR3 is 16 residues long. The trim removed 9 bases at V and 0 bases at J, leaving 10 bases unmatched. The germline CDR1 and CDR2 sequences are SGHAT and FQNNGV. The CDR3 nucleotides read TGTGCCAGTACGACAGGGAGAGGAGCAACTAATGAAAAACTGTTTTTT. It codes for CASTTGRGATNEKLFF.

This chain's CDR3 is CATSRETDRENTGELFF. In DNA, the CDR3 is TGTGCCACCAGCAGAGAGACCGACAGGGAAAACACCGGGGAGCTGTTTTTT. The rearrangement joins TRBV15 to TRBJ2-2, with TRBD1 matching over 7 bases. CDR3 size: 17 residues. Losses at the gene ends were 0 bases for V and 2 bases for J; bases not matched to a gene: 6. Germline CDR1 LNHNV, CDR2 YYDKDF (reference sequence).

V gene TRBV10-1 combines with J gene TRBJ2-5, with D maybe TRBD1 (5 bases). The J call may be faulty, since TRBJ2-7 better matches the DNA end. This CDR3 has 12 residues. Germline CDR1 reads WNHNN; CDR2 reads SYGVQD (reference sequence). The chain's CDR3 is CASSDRGGEQYF. The DNA of the CDR3 is TGCGCCAGCAGTGATAGGGGTGGCGAGCAGTACTTC.

This chain joins TRBV9 and TRBJ2-1, with a possible D match to TRBD2 (6 bases). With 0 bases removed from V and 5 bases from J, the gap between germline ends came to 9 bases. CDR1 and CDR2 from the germline V gene are SGDLS and YYNGEE. The CDR3 spans 14 residues. CDR3 sequence (DNA): TGTGCCAGCAGCGTAGACGGGGGAAACAATGAGCAGTTCTTC. It codes for CASSVDGGNNEQFF.

This chain uses TRBV4-1 with TRBJ2-7, with unresolved D. Germline CDR1 reads MGHRA; CDR2 reads YSYEKL. This CDR3 is 14 amino acids long. Deletions cut 3 bases from V and 4 bases from J, with 13 bases between. The CDR3 protein is CASSQEGGLYEQYF. DNA of the CDR3: TGCGCCAGCAGCCAGGAAGGTGGGCTTTACGAGCAGTACTTC.

V gene TRBV9 combines with J gene TRBJ2-1; maybe TRBD2 (5 bases). The CDR3 loop spans 19 amino acids. Trimming cost V 4 bases and J 5 bases, with 28 bases left between them. The germline V gene has CDR1 SGDLS and CDR2 YYNGEE. The CDR3 DNA follows: TGTGCCAGCAGCCTAAGCGGTAGTGTGAGCCGACGGATGAACAATGAGCAGTTCTTC. Residues: CASSLSGSVSRRMNNEQFF.

The V and J genes are TRBV9 and TRBJ2-6, with D possibly matching TRBD2 (5 bases). Germline V gene data show CDR1 as SGDLS and CDR2 as YYNGEE. The CDR3 runs 14 residues. V was clipped by 1 base and J by 12 bases, with 14 bases between them. The CDR3 bases are TGTGCCAGCAGCGTATCCGGGGATCCATCCGTCCTGACTTTC. Protein product: CASSVSGDPSVLTF. Combining the CDR3 with reference TRBV9 and TRBJ2-6 gives the whole variable domain DSGVTQTPKHLITATGQRVTLRCSPRSGDLSVYWYQQSLDQGLQFLIQYYNGEERAKGNILERFSAQQFPDLHSELNLSSLELGDSALYFCASSVSGDPSVLTFGAGSRLTVL.

CDR3 sequence reads: CASSYSWGTMEAFF. CDR3 DNA: TGTGCCAGCAGTTACTCTTGGGGCACTATGGAAGCTTTCTTT. The chain recombines TRBV6-5 with TRBJ1-1; TRBD1 is a possible D gene (5 bases). The length of the CDR3 is 14 residues. V lost 0 bases and J lost 8, with 13 bases in between. The V gene's germline CDR1 is MNHEY and CDR2 SVGAGI.

This chain uses TRBV5-4 with TRBJ2-1; 11 bases agree with TRBD2. Germline V gene data show CDR1 as SGHNT and CDR2 as YYREEE (reference sequence). CDR3 length: 14 amino acids. Germline trimming cut 4 bases from V and 9 bases from J; bases unmatched to any gene: 6. The CDR3 loop reads CASSRTSGWGEQFF. The CDR3 coding sequence is TGTGCCAGCAGCCGGACTAGCGGGTGGGGTGAGCAGTTCTTC.

The chain links TRBV9 to TRBJ2-1; D ambiguous. The CDR3 is made up of 12 amino acids. Germline values: CDR1 SGDLS, CDR2 YYNGEE. V lost 0 bases and J lost 5, with 3 bases in between. The CDR3 DNA follows: TGTGCCAGCAGCGTAGTCAACAATGAGCAGTTCTTC. Protein sequence: CASSVVNNEQFF.

The chain couples TRBV5-1 to TRBJ2-7; D possibly corresponds to TRBD2 (5 bases). The CDR3 is made up of 13 amino acids. Per germline, CDR1 SGHRS and CDR2 YFSETQ. V lost 4 bases and J 3 bases, leaving 11 bases between the germline ends. The CDR3 loop is CASSPRTGYEQYF. The DNA of the CDR3 is TGCGCCAGCAGCCCCCGGACTGGCTACGAGCAGTACTTC. Combining the CDR3 with reference TRBV5-1 and TRBJ2-7 gives the whole variable domain KAGVTQTPRYLIKTRGQQVTLSCSPISGHRSVSWYQQTPGQGLQFLFEYFSETQRNKGNFPGRFSGRQFSNSRSEMNVSTLELGDSALYLCASSPRTGYEQYFGPGTRLTVT.

The CDR3 spells CASSLSSTDTQYF. In DNA, the CDR3 is TGTGCCAGCAGTTTGTCTAGCACAGATACGCAGTATTTT. The chain is built from TRBV27 and TRBJ2-3; D is unclear. There are 13 residues in the CDR3. With 3 bases removed from V and 0 bases from J, the gap between germline ends came to 4 bases. Germline CDR1 is MNHEY and CDR2 is SMNVEV (reference sequence).

The chain recombines TRBV2 with TRBJ2-3; D is possibly TRBD1 (5 bases). Germline V gene sequence: CDR1 SNHLY, CDR2 FYNNEI. V was shortened by 6 bases and J by 0 bases, with 13 bases between the two germline ends. The CDR3 is 15 amino acids. This chain's CDR3 is CASRDRRISTDTQYF. CDR3 sequence (DNA): TGTGCCAGCAGAGACAGAAGGATTAGCACAGATACGCAGTATTTT.

There are a few counts of this clone. The chain links TRBV30 to TRBJ2-1; 9 nucleotides match TRBD2. Trimming took 3 bases from V and 9 from J; bases not matched to a gene: 3. Germline V gene sequence: CDR1 GTSNPN, CDR2 SVGIG (reference sequence). The CDR3 totals 12 residues. The CDR3 region is CAWSPTSGEQFF. The CDR3 nucleotides read TGTGCCTGGAGCCCGACTAGCGGTGAGCAGTTCTTC.

V usage is TRBV5-4 and J usage is TRBJ2-1; 10 bases align to TRBD2. This CDR3 has 15 amino acids. Germline assignment: CDR1 SGHNT and CDR2 YYREEE (reference sequence). V gave up 4 bases and J gave up 4 bases; unmatched junction bases: 5. The DNA for the CDR3 is TGTGCCAGCAGCCCTCGGACTAGCGGTTACAATGAGCAGTTCTTC. It encodes CASSPRTSGYNEQFF.